This T cell receptor (beta chain) was documented in a study of blood T cell repertoires in COVID-19. Across the whole study: PBMCs, B-cell-depleted T cells, or T cells were the source of the cDNA or gDNA that made up the material.

As processed by the authors: Estimates of nucleated cell counts were drawn from the amplification of reference gene primers. The protocol was immunoSEQ multiplex PCR, while the TCRdb copy is restricted to in-frame clones and leaves out a portion. The V and J calls and clone size come from that table; D and trimming were worked out from the DNA. The sample has 300,000 to 450,000 clones, 70% to 90% seen once. Germline CDR1 reads SGDLS; CDR2 reads YYNGEE. The CDR3 runs to 14 residues. V lost 0 bases to trimming and J lost 7 bases, with 12 bases between them. Study members were between about 18 and 100 years old and lived in some 22 US regions. Clinical history as reported by participants underpinned cohort assignment.

The receptor's source is a woman under 30 who had recovered from COVID-19. The sample comprised PBMCs or T cells enriched from blood (not recorded which). This chain joins TRBV9 and TRBJ2-3; tentatively, D is TRBD2 (6 bases). CDR3 loop: CASSVVAGSNTQYF. The CDR3 DNA follows: TGTGCCAGCAGCGTAGTGGCGGGGTCAAATACGCAGTATTTT.